This is a list of T cell receptor beta chains from one sample in a study of cytomegalovirus exposure and HLA in healthy donors. Assay: immunoSEQ multiplex PCR; the TCRdb copy retains only in-frame clones and omits some. The sample shows 150,000 to 180,000 clones, 80% of them seen only once. The source material was PBMCs. The receptors were sampled from a woman aged 40 to 50 in good health and CMV-seropositive. Both conserved end residues are part of each CDR3. Each record gives: J gene, V gene, clone size, D gene, CDR3 DNA, CDR3 protein. D genes are given only for firm matches. Not all rows give a size; the values are once, few, many and, for expanded clones, a class.

>TRBJ2-3|TRBV10-3|once|NA
TGTGCCATCAGTGGAATAGCGGAACTGACAGATACGCAGTATTTT
CAISGIAELTDTQYF
>TRBJ2-1|TRBV11-3|NA|NA
TGTGCCAGCAGCTCAGACAATGAGCAGTTCTTC
CASSSDNEQFF
>TRBJ2-2|TRBV9|NA|TRBD2
TGTGCCAGCAGCGGACTAGCGCGTCGGTCCGGGGAGCTGTTTTTT
CASSGLARRSGELFF
>TRBJ1-1|TRBV5-1|NA|TRBD1
TGCGCCAGCAGCTCAATACAGGGGGCAAGAAACACTGAAGCTTTCTTT
CASSSIQGARNTEAFF
>TRBJ1-1|TRBV25-1|NA|NA
TGTGCCAGCAGTGAATATGGGTGGAGGGACACTGAAGCTTTCTTT
CASSEYGWRDTEAFF
>TRBJ2-1|TRBV5-4|NA|NA
TGTGCCAGCAGCTTGCAGGGAGGAACCTACAATGAGCAGTTCTTC
CASSLQGGTYNEQFF
>TRBJ2-1|TRBV6-5|NA|NA
TGTGCCAGCAGTTACTCGGCCTCCCGACTACCGAATGAGCAGTTCTTC
CASSYSASRLPNEQFF
>TRBJ2-7|TRBV28|NA|TRBD2
TGTGCCAGCAGTTTAGGACTAGCGGGAGACGAGCAGTACTTC
CASSLGLAGDEQYF
>TRBJ1-1|TRBV29-1|NA|NA
TGCAGCGTTATATTCGGCAGGGGCACTGAAGCTTTCTTT
CSVIFGRGTEAFF
>TRBJ1-1|TRBV19|NA|NA
TGTGCCAGTAGTGGCAGGGGGAACACTGAAGCTTTCTTT
CASSGRGNTEAFF
>TRBJ1-1|TRBV12-5|NA|NA
TGTGCTAGTGGTTTGGACTGGGCGGGAGGGGGGAACACTGAAGCTTTCTTT
CASGLDWAGGGNTEAFF
>TRBJ2-1|TRBV11-3|NA|NA
TGTGCCAGCAGCCCCCGTGGCGGGACCGAAGGCAATGAGCAGTTCTTC
CASSPRGGTEGNEQFF
>TRBJ2-1|TRBV4-1|NA|TRBD2
TGCGCCAGCAGCCAAGATGTCACTAGACTAGCGGGAGCGGTTGAGCAGTTCTTC
CASSQDVTRLAGAVEQFF
>TRBJ1-1|TRBV9|few|NA
TGTGCCAGCAGCGCCGAGGGGAACACTGAAGCTTTCTTT
CASSAEGNTEAFF
>TRBJ2-7|TRBV27|NA|TRBD2
TGTGCCAGCAGTCAGACCCATCCACTAGCGGGAGTCTCGGGGGAGCAGTACTTC
CASSQTHPLAGVSGEQYF
>TRBJ2-3|TRBV19|NA|TRBD1
TGTGCCAGTAGGGCCGGGACAGGGTTGGGCACAGATACGCAGTATTTT
CASRAGTGLGTDTQYF
>TRBJ1-4|TRBV15|NA|TRBD1
TGTGCCACCAGCGCGCTATCGAGGACAGGACGTGAAAAACTATTTTTT
CATSALSRTGREKLFF
>TRBJ2-3|TRBV14|NA|NA
TGTGCCAGCAGCCAATCGCCGTATGGCCCCCACACAGATACGCAGTATTTT
CASSQSPYGPHTDTQYF
>TRBJ2-1|TRBV6-5|NA|TRBD2
TGTGCCAGCAGTTACGTTTCGCCTAGCGGGTACAATGAGCAGTTCTTC
CASSYVSPSGYNEQFF
>TRBJ2-7|TRBV11-3|NA|TRBD2
TGTGCCAGCAGCGCCGGACTAGCGGGCTACGAGCAGTACTTC
CASSAGLAGYEQYF
>TRBJ2-7|TRBV20-1|NA|NA
TGCAGTGCTAGAGCAACCTACGAGCAGTACTTC
CSARATYEQYF
>TRBJ2-1|TRBV29-1|once|NA
TGCAGCGTAGACCTCTGGCGGGGTACCTACAATGAGCAGTTCTTC
CSVDLWRGTYNEQFF
>TRBJ1-1|TRBV9|few|NA
TGTGCCAGCAGCGTAAGCGGGTCCACTGAAGCTTTCTTT
CASSVSGSTEAFF
>TRBJ2-4|TRBV28|NA|NA
TGTGCCAGTAAAAAAATTATCTCTTGGGGACTAGCCAAAAACATTCAGTACTTC
CASKKIISWGLAKNIQYF
>TRBJ2-7|TRBV5-1|once|TRBD2
TGCGCCAGCAGCTTGGCCGGGACTAGCGGGATGAGGAGCTCCTACGAGCAGTACTTC
CASSLAGTSGMRSSYEQYF
>TRBJ2-3|TRBV30|NA|TRBD2
TGTGCCTGGAGCCTCGGATCTAGCGGGAGGTGGATGGAGACAGATACGCAGTATTTT
CAWSLGSSGRWMETDTQYF
>TRBJ1-1|TRBV6-5|NA|NA
TGTGCCAGCAGTTACTCCGGCGGGAACGCTGAAGCTTTCTTT
CASSYSGGNAEAFF
>TRBJ1-5|TRBV27|once|NA
TGTGCCAGCAGCTACTCAATCGGGGTCAATCAGCCCCAGCATTTT
CASSYSIGVNQPQHF
>TRBJ2-1|TRBV19|once|TRBD2
TGTGCCAGTAGTAGGACTAGCGGGCTACCGACCGATTACAATGAGCAGTTCTTC
CASSRTSGLPTDYNEQFF
>TRBJ2-6|TRBV6-5|NA|NA
TGTGCCAGCGCCAACCAGGGGAGAGGGGCCAACGTCCTGACTTTC
CASANQGRGANVLTF
>TRBJ1-1|TRBV6-6|few|TRBD1
TGTGCCACCAGGGACAGTCATTCGAACACTGAAGCTTTCTTT
CATRDSHSNTEAFF
>TRBJ2-7|TRBV2|NA|NA
TGTGCCAGCAGGGCTCTCCAAGTCTCCTACGAGCAGTACTTC
CASRALQVSYEQYF
>TRBJ2-3|TRBV29-1|NA|TRBD1
TGCAGCGCTGACTTACCGGACAGGGCGACAGATACGCAGTATTTT
CSADLPDRATDTQYF
>TRBJ1-2|TRBV30|NA|TRBD1
TGTGCCTGGAGCTCAGGACAGGGCAACTATGGCTACACCTTC
CAWSSGQGNYGYTF
>TRBJ1-1|TRBV27|few|NA
TGTGCCAGCAGTACAAGGGGGAGAGGAGGCCCGAACACTGAAGCTTTCTTT
CASSTRGRGGPNTEAFF
>TRBJ2-1|TRBV28|NA|TRBD2
TGTGCCAGCAGTTTTCTAGGTGCGGGAGGGAAAAATGAGCAGTTCTTC
CASSFLGAGGKNEQFF
>TRBJ2-3|TRBV2|NA|NA
TGTGCCAGCGTAAGAGGCCACTCAGATACGCAGTATTTT
CASVRGHSDTQYF
>TRBJ2-1|TRBV4-1|NA|TRBD2
TGCGCCAGCAGAGACTCCGGGACTAGCGGATTTTACAATGAGCAGTTCTTC
CASRDSGTSGFYNEQFF
>TRBJ2-1|TRBV27|NA|TRBD2
TGTGCCAGCAGACTAGCGGGAGGGCCGGGGGATGAGCAGTTCTTC
CASRLAGGPGDEQFF
>TRBJ2-3|TRBV4-2|NA|NA
TGTGCCAGCAGCCCTCTCCCGGGTGGGGCTTCAACAGATACGCAGTATTTT
CASSPLPGGASTDTQYF
>TRBJ2-5|TRBV29-1|NA|NA
TGCAGCGTTGTTGGAGTGATAGTAAAAGAGACCCAGTACTTC
CSVVGVIVKETQYF
>TRBJ2-5|TRBV7-9|NA|TRBD2
TGTGCCAGCAGCTTAGGAGCAGGGACTAGAGGGGAGACCCAGTACTTC
CASSLGAGTRGETQYF
>TRBJ2-7|TRBV10-1|NA|TRBD1
TGCGCCAGCAGCGACGGGACAGGGTTCTACGAGCAGTACTTC
CASSDGTGFYEQYF
>TRBJ2-6|TRBV11-3|NA|TRBD1
TGTGCCAGCAGCCCGGGACAGGGGGCTGGGGCCAACGTCCTGACTTTC
CASSPGQGAGANVLTF
>TRBJ2-3|TRBV11-2|NA|TRBD2
TGTGCCAGCAGCTGGATTAGCGGGGATACGCAGTATTTT
CASSWISGDTQYF
>TRBJ2-6|TRBV7-3|few|NA
TGTGCCAGCAGCTTAGGGGCGGCTGGGGCCAACGTCCTGACTTTC
CASSLGAAGANVLTF
>TRBJ2-4|TRBV11-2|few|NA
TGTGCCAGCAGCCAAACAGGAGTCAGAAACATTCAGTACTTC
CASSQTGVRNIQYF
>TRBJ2-7|TRBV28|NA|TRBD1
TGTGCCAGCAGTTTACGTTCGGGGACAGGGGGCAACGAGCAGTACTTC
CASSLRSGTGGNEQYF
>TRBJ1-5|TRBV19|once|NA
TGTGCCAGTAGTGGCGGACAAAACAATCAGCCCCAGCATTTT
CASSGGQNNQPQHF